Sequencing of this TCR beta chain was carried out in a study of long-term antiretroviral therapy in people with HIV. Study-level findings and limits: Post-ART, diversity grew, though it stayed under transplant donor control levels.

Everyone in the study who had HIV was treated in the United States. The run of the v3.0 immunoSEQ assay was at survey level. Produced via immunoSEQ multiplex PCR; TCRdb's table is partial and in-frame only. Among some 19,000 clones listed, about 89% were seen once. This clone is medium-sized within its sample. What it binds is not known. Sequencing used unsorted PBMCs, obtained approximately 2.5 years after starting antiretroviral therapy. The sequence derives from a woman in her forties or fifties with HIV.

The CDR3 sequence: CASSLTWGAGELFF. The CDR3 DNA follows: TGCGCCAGCAGCCTCACTTGGGGCGCCGGGGAGCTGTTTTTT. The genes are TRBV5-1 and TRBJ2-2, with a possible D match to TRBD1 (5 bases). The V end lost 4 bases, the J end lost 6 bases, and 13 bases lay between the germline ends. Germline CDR1 is SGHRS and CDR2 is YFSETQ. The CDR3 runs 14 residues.